These 20 T cell receptor beta chains came from one sample sequenced in a study of blood T cell repertoires in COVID-19. The protocol was immunoSEQ multiplex PCR, while the TCRdb copy is restricted to in-frame clones and leaves out a portion. The sample lists some 130,000 clones; approximately 74% were seen once. Sequencing was performed on peripheral blood. The receptor set was obtained from a woman in her seventies with acute or convalescent COVID-19.

V and J are TRBV6-5 and TRBJ1-5; perhaps TRBD1 as D (6 bases). CDR3 length: 15 residues. Per the germline V gene, CDR1 is MNHEY and CDR2 is SVGAGI. The V end was cut by 1 base, the J end by 7 bases, with 14 bases between. The CDR3 DNA is TGTGCCAGCAGTTACTATGGCAGGGGCGACCAGCCCCAGCATTTT. It is translated as CASSYYGRGDQPQHF.

The chain employs TRBV27 and TRBJ2-7; 13 bases line up with TRBD2. CDR3 length: 17 residues. CDR1 and CDR2 (germline): MNHEY, SMNVEV (reference sequence). Germline trimming cut 6 bases from V and 1 base from J; bases unmatched to any gene: 9. The CDR3 protein is CASSITSGRAGSYEQYF. DNA of the CDR3: TGTGCCAGCAGCATTACTAGCGGGAGGGCCGGATCCTACGAGCAGTACTTC.

This clone showed up just a few times. The genes are TRBV19 and TRBJ2-3; the D gene is possibly TRBD2 (6 bases). Germline CDR1 and CDR2: LNHDA and SQIVND (reference sequence). The CDR3 consists of 13 residues. Between the trimmed V and J ends, which lost 5 bases and 2 bases, there was a span of 8 bases. The CDR3 loop is CASSLGLTDTQYF. The CDR3 region has the DNA TGTGCCAGTAGTCTGGGACTCACAGATACGCAGTATTTT.

This chain joins TRBV7-2 and TRBJ1-1; no clear D gene. V was pared by 5 bases and J by 5 bases, with 12 bases between. Germline CDR1 SGHTA, CDR2 FQGNSA. The CDR3 has 13 amino acids. The CDR3 here is CASSPTLDTEAFF. For the CDR3, the DNA is TGTGCCAGCAGCCCTACCCTAGATACTGAAGCTTTCTTT.

The CDR3 coding sequence is TGTGCCAGCAGCCCGTCCGGGGTGAACACTGAAGCTTTCTTT. It specifies CASSPSGVNTEAFF. The rearrangement links TRBV11-2 to TRBJ1-1; D is uncertain. Germline lookup yields CDR1 SGHAT and CDR2 FQNNGV. V gave up 5 bases and J gave up 0 bases, with 10 bases separating them. This CDR3 region has 14 residues.

This chain uses TRBV7-2 with TRBJ2-1; 8 bases fit TRBD1. CDR1 and CDR2 (germline): SGHTA, FQGNSA. With 5 bases clipped from V and 3 bases from J, the junction kept 3 bases outside the gene matches. The CDR3 consists of 14 residues. CDR3 sequence (DNA): TGTGCCAGCAGCGCACAGGGGGGCTACAATGAGCAGTTCTTC. Translated, it gives CASSAQGGYNEQFF.

The rearrangement joins TRBV7-9 to TRBJ1-2; perhaps TRBD1 as D (5 bases). Trimming shortened V by 10 bases and J by 2 bases, and 11 bases separated the two germline ends. Germline lookup yields CDR1 SEHNR and CDR2 FQNEAQ (reference sequence). The length of the CDR3 is 12 residues. CDR3 in DNA: TGTGCCATTTCAGGGTACAACTATGGCTACACCTTC. Translated, it gives CAISGYNYGYTF.

The gene calls are TRBV27 and TRBJ2-5; TRBD2 matches 15 bases. V lost 2 bases, J lost 5 bases, and 3 bases stayed unmatched. CDR3 size: 16 residues. Germline-derived CDR1 and CDR2 are MNHEY and SMNVEV (reference sequence). For the CDR3, the DNA is TGTGCCAGCAGTTTAGGGGGACTAGCGGGGGGCGAGACCCAGTACTTC. Amino acid sequence: CASSLGGLAGGETQYF.

The rearrangement links TRBV19 to TRBJ2-7, with a tentative D call TRBD2 (6 bases). The CDR3 extends over 19 amino acids. The germline gives CDR1 LNHDA, CDR2 SQIVND (reference sequence). The V gene lost 5 bases and the J gene lost 0 bases, with 26 bases spanning the gap. The CDR3 bases are TGTGCCAGTAGTTGTCCCACTCCGGAAACTAGCTTATCCTCCTACGAGCAGTACTTC. Translated, it gives CASSCPTPETSLSSYEQYF.

The chain couples TRBV19 to TRBJ1-1; D remains ambiguous. CDR1 is LNHDA, CDR2 SQIVND, per germline (reference sequence). The CDR3 is made up of 13 amino acids. Trimming left V 6 bases short and J 3 bases short, with 11 bases between. Here the CDR3 DNA reads TGTGCCAGTAGGGACTGGAGTGACACTGAAGCTTTCTTT. Its translation is CASRDWSDTEAFF.

The V and J genes are TRBV6-2 or TRBV6-3 and TRBJ1-4, with unresolved D. Germline V gene sequence: CDR1 MNHEY, CDR2 SVGEGT. The CDR3 has 11 residues. Deletions cut 4 bases from V and 7 bases from J, with 4 bases between. This CDR3 reads CASSSVEKLFF. The CDR3 bases are TGTGCCAGCAGTTCCGTTGAAAAACTGTTTTTT.

This rearrangement joins TRBV11-2 to TRBJ2-5; TRBD1 aligns across 9 bases. J lost 2 bases, V lost 5 bases, and 9 bases had no gene match. CDR1 is SGHAT, CDR2 FQNNGV, per germline. The CDR3 is 16 residues long. CDR3 in DNA: TGTGCCAGCAGCCGAGGGTCGGGACAGGGTCAAGAGACCCAGTACTTC. It yields the protein CASSRGSGQGQETQYF. The variable domain in full, completed from reference TRBV11-2 and TRBJ2-5, reads EAGVAQSPRYKIIEKRQSVAFWCNPISGHATLYWYQQILGQGPKLLIQFQNNGVVDDSQLPKDRFSAERLKGVDSTLKIQPAKLEDSAVYLCASSRGSGQGQETQYFGPGTRLLVL.

This clone has a count of ten or more. The chain combines TRBV19 with TRBJ1-5; tentatively, D is TRBD1 (6 bases). This CDR3 spans 13 amino acids. Germline V gene sequence: CDR1 LNHDA, CDR2 SQIVND (reference sequence). Trimming took 6 bases from V and 7 from J, leaving 13 bases between them. CDR3 region: CASSTGLLQPQHF. The CDR3 DNA sequence: TGTGCCAGTAGCACAGGGTTACTACAGCCCCAGCATTTT. The whole variable domain, remainder taken from reference TRBV19 and TRBJ1-5, is DGGITQSPKYLFRKEGQNVTLSCEQNLNHDAMYWYRQDPGQGLRLIYYSQIVNDFQKGDIAEGYSVSREKKESFPLTVTSAQKNPTAFYLCASSTGLLQPQHFGDGTRLSIL.

The chain has TRBV24-1 and TRBJ2-2; 8 bases line up with TRBD2. There are 21 residues in the CDR3. V lost 1 base, J lost 4 bases, and 19 bases stayed unmatched. Germline V gene lookup returns CDR1 KGHDR and CDR2 SFDVKD. The CDR3 nucleotides read TGTGCCACCAGTGATTTACCGGGGTCGGGAGGGCCTAAGAGGAGCACCGGGGAGCTGTTTTTT. Its translation: CATSDLPGSGGPKRSTGELFF.

This rearrangement joins TRBV19 to TRBJ2-2, with D possibly being TRBD2 (6 bases). V lost 7 bases to trimming and J lost 2 bases, with 11 bases between them. Per germline, CDR1 LNHDA and CDR2 SQIVND (reference sequence). There are 14 residues in the CDR3. CDR3 sequence: CASKSGLNTGELFF. The CDR3 DNA follows: TGTGCCAGTAAATCGGGACTTAACACCGGGGAGCTGTTTTTT.

This clone was counted between two and nine times. This chain joins TRBV11-2 and TRBJ2-2; a weak D match, TRBD1 (6 bases). The germline CDR1 and CDR2 sequences are SGHAT and FQNNGV. The CDR3 loop spans 17 amino acids. V gave up 5 bases and J gave up 4 bases, with 20 bases separating them. The CDR3 sequence: CASSPRTVRVGTGELFF. CDR3 DNA: TGTGCCAGCAGCCCCCGGACAGTAAGGGTAGGCACCGGGGAGCTGTTTTTT.

The genes are TRBV3-1 (or the pseudogene TRBV3-2) and TRBJ2-5; TRBD2 matches at 7 bases. Germline V gene lookup returns CDR1 LGHDT and CDR2 YNNKEL (reference sequence). The CDR3 extends over 16 amino acids. Germline trimming cut 0 bases from V and 4 bases from J; bases unmatched to any gene: 8. The CDR3 nucleotides read TGTGCCAGCAGCCAAGAAGGGAGGGAATTGGGAGAGACCCAGTACTTC. This encodes CASSQEGRELGETQYF.

This clone appeared once. The chain uses TRBV5-4 and TRBJ1-1; TRBD1 matches at 8 bases. Germline-derived CDR1 and CDR2 are SGHNT and YYREEE (reference sequence). This CDR3 is 15 amino acids long. The V gene end was trimmed by 6 bases and the J gene end by 3 bases; junction bases not matched to a gene: 10. The CDR3 here is CASTRGAGQDTEAFF. In DNA form, the CDR3 reads TGTGCCAGCACCCGGGGGGCGGGACAGGACACTGAAGCTTTCTTT.

The chain links TRBV5-4 to TRBJ1-3; 7 bases map to TRBD1. CDR1 SGHNT and CDR2 YYREEE come from the germline V gene (reference sequence). CDR3 size: 14 residues. The ends lost 1 base at V and 6 bases at J; junction bases unmatched: 4. CDR3 bases: TGTGCCAGCAGCTTGACAGGGGCAATAAACACCATATATTTT. This codes for CASSLTGAINTIYF.

This clone was observed a single time. The chain is built from TRBV2 and TRBJ1-2, with D tentatively TRBD1 (5 bases). Trimming removed 4 bases at V and 1 base at J, with 10 bases between. The V gene's germline CDR1 is SNHLY and CDR2 FYNNEI. The CDR3 contains 14 residues. CDR3 sequence reads: CASSADGGNYGYTF. CDR3 bases: TGTGCCAGCAGTGCCGACGGGGGTAACTATGGCTACACCTTC.